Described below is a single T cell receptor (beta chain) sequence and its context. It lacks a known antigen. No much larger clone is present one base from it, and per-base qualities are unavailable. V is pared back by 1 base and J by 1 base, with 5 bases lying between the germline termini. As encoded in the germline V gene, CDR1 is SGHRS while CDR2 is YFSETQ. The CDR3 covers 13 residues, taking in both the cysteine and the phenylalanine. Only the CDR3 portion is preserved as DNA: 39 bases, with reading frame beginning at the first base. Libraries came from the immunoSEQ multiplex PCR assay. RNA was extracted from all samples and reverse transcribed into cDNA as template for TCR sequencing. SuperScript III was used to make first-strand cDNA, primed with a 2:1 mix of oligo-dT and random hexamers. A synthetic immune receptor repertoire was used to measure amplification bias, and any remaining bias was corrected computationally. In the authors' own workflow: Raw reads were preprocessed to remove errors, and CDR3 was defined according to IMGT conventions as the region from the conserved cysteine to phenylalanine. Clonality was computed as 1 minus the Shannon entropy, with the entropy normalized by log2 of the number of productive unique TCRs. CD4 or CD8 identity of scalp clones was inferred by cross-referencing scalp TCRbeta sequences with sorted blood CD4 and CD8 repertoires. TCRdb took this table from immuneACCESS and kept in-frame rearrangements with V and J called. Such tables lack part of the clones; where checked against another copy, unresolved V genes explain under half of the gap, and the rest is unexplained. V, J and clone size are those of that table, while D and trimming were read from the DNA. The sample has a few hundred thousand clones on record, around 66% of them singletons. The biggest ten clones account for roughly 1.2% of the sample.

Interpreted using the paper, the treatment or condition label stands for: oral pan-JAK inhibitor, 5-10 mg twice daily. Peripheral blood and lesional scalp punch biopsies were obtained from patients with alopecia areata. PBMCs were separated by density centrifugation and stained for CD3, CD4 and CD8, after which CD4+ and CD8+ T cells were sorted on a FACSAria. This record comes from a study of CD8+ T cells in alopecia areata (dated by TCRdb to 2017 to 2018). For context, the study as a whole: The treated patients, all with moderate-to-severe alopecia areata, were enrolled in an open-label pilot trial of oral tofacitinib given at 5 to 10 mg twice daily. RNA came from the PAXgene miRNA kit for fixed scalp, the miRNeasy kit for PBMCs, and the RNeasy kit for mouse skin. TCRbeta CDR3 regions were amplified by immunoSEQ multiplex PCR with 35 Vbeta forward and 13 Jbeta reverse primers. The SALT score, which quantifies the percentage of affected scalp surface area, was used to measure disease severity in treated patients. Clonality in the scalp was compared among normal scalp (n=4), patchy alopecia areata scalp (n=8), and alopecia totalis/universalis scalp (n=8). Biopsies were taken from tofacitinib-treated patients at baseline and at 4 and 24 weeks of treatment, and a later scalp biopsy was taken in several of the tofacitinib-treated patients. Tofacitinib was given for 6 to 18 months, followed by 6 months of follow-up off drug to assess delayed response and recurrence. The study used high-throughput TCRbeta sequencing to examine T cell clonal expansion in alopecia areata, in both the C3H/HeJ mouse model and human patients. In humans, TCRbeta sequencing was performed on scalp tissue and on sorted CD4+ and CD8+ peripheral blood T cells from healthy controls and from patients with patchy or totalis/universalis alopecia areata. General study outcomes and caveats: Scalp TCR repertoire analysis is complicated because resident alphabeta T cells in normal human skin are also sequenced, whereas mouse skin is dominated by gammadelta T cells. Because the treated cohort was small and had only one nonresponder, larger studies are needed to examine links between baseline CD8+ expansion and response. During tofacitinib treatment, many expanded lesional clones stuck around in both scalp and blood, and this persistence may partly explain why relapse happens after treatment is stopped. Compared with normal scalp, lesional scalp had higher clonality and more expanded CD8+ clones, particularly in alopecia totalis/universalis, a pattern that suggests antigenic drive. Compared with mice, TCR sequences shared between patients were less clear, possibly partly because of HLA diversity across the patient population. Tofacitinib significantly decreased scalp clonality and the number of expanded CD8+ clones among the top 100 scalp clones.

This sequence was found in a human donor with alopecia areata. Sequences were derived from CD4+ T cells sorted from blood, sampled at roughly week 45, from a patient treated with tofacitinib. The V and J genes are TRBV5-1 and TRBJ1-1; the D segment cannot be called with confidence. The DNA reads TGCGCCAGCAGCTTGTGGGGGAACACTGAAGCTTTCTTT. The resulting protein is CASSLWGNTEAFF. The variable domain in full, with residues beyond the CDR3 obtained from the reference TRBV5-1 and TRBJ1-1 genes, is KAGVTQTPRYLIKTRGQQVTLSCSPISGHRSVSWYQQTPGQGLQFLFEYFSETQRNKGNFPGRFSGRQFSNSRSEMNVSTLELGDSALYLCASSLWGNTEAFFGQGTRLTVV.